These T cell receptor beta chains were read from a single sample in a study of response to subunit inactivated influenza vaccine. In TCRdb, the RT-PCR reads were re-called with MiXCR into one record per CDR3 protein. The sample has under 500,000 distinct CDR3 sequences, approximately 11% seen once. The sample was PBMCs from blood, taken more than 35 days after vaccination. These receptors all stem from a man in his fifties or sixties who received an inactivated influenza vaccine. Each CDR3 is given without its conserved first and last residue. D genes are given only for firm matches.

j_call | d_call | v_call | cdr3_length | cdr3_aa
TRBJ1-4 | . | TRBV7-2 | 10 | ASSLPRGKLF
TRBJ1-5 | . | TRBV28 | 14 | ASSPRGDYSNQPQH
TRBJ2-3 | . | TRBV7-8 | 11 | ASSLAARNTQY
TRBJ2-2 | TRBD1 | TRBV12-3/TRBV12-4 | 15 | ASSPTTPRGRTGELF
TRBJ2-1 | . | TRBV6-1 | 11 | ASSSHRVNEQF
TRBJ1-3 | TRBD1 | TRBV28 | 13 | ASSFAQGFGNTIY
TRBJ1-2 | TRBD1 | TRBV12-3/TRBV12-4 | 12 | ASSQTGENYGYT
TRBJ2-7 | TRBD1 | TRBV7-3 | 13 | ASSPGQGGSYEQY
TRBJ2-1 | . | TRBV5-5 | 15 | ASSPFPGASSYNEQF
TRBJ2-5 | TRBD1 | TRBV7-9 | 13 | ASSLWTGGVETQY